Included here is one TCR beta chain sequence, with context. The target of this receptor is not known. No base-level quality is on record; no much larger clone is a single base apart. The data are from a study of T-cell reconstitution after alpha-beta-depleted transplantation in children (dated by TCRdb to the mid-2010s). For the study in its entirety: Using TCR repertoire profiling, the study quantitatively followed how T-cell immune reconstitution unfolded in children after TCRalphabeta/CD19-depleted allogeneic hematopoietic cell transplantation. Broader findings and caveats from the paper: The apparently early recovery of alphabetaT-cell counts about two months after transplant reportedly depended on only several hundred rapidly expanded clones that came from non-depleted graft cells. Hyperexpanded clone frequencies declined over subsequent months; after one year, T-cell counts and TCRbeta diversity were mostly attributed to newly produced T cells. In some patients, the high TCRbeta diversity seen at day 60 was put down to recipient T cells and intrathymic progenitors that had survived conditioning.

V is cut back by 6 bases and J by 1 base, with 11 bases in the junction unmatched. From cysteine to phenylalanine, the CDR3 is 16 amino acids long. Only the CDR3 part of the read is kept: 48 bases, read in frame from the first base. Taken from the germline V gene (reference sequence), the CDR1 and CDR2 loops are DFQATT and SNEGSKA. The treatment or condition tag for this specimen amounts to: allogeneic hematopoietic cell transplantation with graft depleted of TCRalphabeta T cells and CD19 B cells. The transplant recipients were children given TCRalphabeta/CD19-depleted allogeneic hematopoietic cell grafts. The library was made by PCR. For sequencing, an Illumina HiSeq 2500 was employed. TCR library preparation used molecular barcoding, with unique molecular identifiers applied to normalize quantification of the TCRbeta repertoire. TCRdb reran the public reads through fastp at Q25 and MiXCR, keeping productive beta chains. Under each unique CDR3 protein, matching rows form one entry showing the most common genes and DNA. In this sample the table shows around 370,000 distinct CDR3 sequences, about 16% of which occur a single time. The ten most abundant clones make up around two fifths of the sample.

The specimen was PBMCs, mostly from graft donor cells, collected 360 days after TCRalphabeta/CD19-depleted stem cell transplant. The TCR comes from a male patient under 10 years old who had a stem cell transplant for acute lymphoblastic leukemia, so the T cells may come from the graft donor. The chain is assembled from TRBV20-1 and TRBJ2-2; the junction holds 7 bases that match TRBD1. The CDR3 corresponds to CSAIGGSRGNTGELFF. The sequenced DNA is TGCAGTGCAATAGGGGGCTCTCGGGGGAACACCGGGGAGCTGTTTTTT.